Sequencing of this TCR beta chain was carried out in a study of chemoradiotherapy in HPV16-positive cancers. Study as a whole: Two HPV16-positive patients' cells yielded candidate HPV-specific clones and common motifs.

Profiling relied on immunoSEQ multiplex PCR, and the TCRdb table lists in-frame clones only, not all of them. The profile shows roughly 3,100 clones, around 86% of them singletons. Losses at the gene ends were 1 base for V and 0 bases for J; bases not matched to a gene: 3. The V gene's germline CDR1 is SGDLS and CDR2 YYNGEE. This CDR3 contains 16 residues. Study findings and constraints: For HPV16-positive patients, expanding HPV-responsive T cells associated with longer recurrence-free survival. Only a couple of HPV16-positive patients supplied the functional HPV-specificity definition. Candidate HPV-specific clones and E7-related TCR motifs grew in tumor during treatment.

Notes on this clone: What it binds is not known.

The input for sequencing was tumor tissue, taken from a patient who underwent chemoradiotherapy. This sequence was found in a human donor with HPV-associated anogenital cancer. The chain carries TRBV9 and TRBJ2-3, with 9 nucleotides matching TRBD2. The CDR3 DNA reads TGTGCCAGCAGCGTACGCGGGGGGGCTAGCACAGATACGCAGTATTTT. Translated, it gives CASSVRGGASTDTQYF.